Here is one TCR beta chain with its context. Its matching antigen is unknown. This sample stems from a study of cytomegalovirus exposure and HLA in healthy donors. Turning to the study itself: A later analysis reported the same platform for the 100 to 150 validation repertoires and the 666 first-cohort repertoires.

Study-wide results and limits: More than 150 TCR beta chains were listed as cytomegalovirus-associated. In vitro data verified a few CMV-associated chains as specific for CMV antigens.

Separate from the roughly 700-subject first cohort, the approximately 120-subject validation cohort was the one that the donors belonged to. The method was immunoSEQ multiplex PCR; TCRdb's version includes in-frame clones alone and lacks a portion of them. The sample has more than 95,000 clones, about 96% seen once. The J segment lost 4 bases and the V segment lost 5 bases, leaving 10 bases of the junction unmatched. The CDR3 has 16 amino acids. Per germline, CDR1 MGHDK and CDR2 SYGVNS. Sequencing used PBMCs. The chain is built from TRBV25-1 and TRBJ2-1; TRBD2 matches at 8 bases. This TCR came from a young man in good health and CMV-seronegative. For the CDR3, the DNA is TGTGCCAGCAGTCCCCCGGGGGGGAGAGGGTACAATGAGCAGTTCTTC. Translating it yields CASSPPGGRGYNEQFF.